The clone carrying this T cell receptor (beta chain) was observed at least ten times. Its antigen remains unidentified. RNA transcripts were the template for amplifying TCR beta CDR3 regions. A first-round RT-PCR of the TCR CDR3 used the HTBI primer set. TCRdb re-called the multiplex PCR reads through MiXCR, storing one row per CDR3 protein. The sample lists approximately 630,000 distinct CDR3 sequences, around 15% seen once, with approximately 3.8% in the top ten. Germline V gene lookup returns CDR1 SGHTA and CDR2 FQGNSA. The CDR3 covers 15 residues. V was pared by 1 base and J by 9 bases, with 18 bases between. The sample comes from a study of T cells in Graves' hyperthyroidism and ophthalmopathy. The study's findings and limits: Peripheral blood also featured most of the thyroid clonotypes expanded above 0.001. Model output signaled ophthalmopathy a median around 6.9 months ahead of onset.

Absent ophthalmopathy progression within 18 months defined stable Graves' hyperthyroidism. This receptor was taken from a woman in her twenties or thirties with Graves' hyperthyroidism. This chain uses TRBV7-2 with TRBJ2-5; D perhaps matches TRBD2 (5 bases). Sample: blood. The CDR3 here is CASSLDRGGPVAQYF. The CDR3 DNA sequence: TGTGCCAGCAGCTTAGACCGTGGCGGGCCGGTGGCCCAGTACTTC. The full variable domain, rest sourced from reference TRBV7-2 and TRBJ2-5, is GAGVSQSPSNKVTEKGKDVELRCDPISGHTALYWYRQSLGQGLEFLIYFQGNSAPDKSGLPSDRFSAERTGGSVSTLTIQRTQQEDSAVYLCASSLDRGGPVAQYFGPGTRLLVL.